This T cell receptor beta chain came from a study of Ad26.COV2.S vaccination and SARS-CoV-2 variants. V was cut by 2 bases and J by 7 bases, with 9 bases left in between. Germline assignment: CDR1 SGHVS and CDR2 FQNEAQ. The CDR3 sequence is 13 residues long. Profiled with immunoSEQ multiplex PCR; TCRdb holds only in-frame clones, not every one. The sample carries 350,000 to 500,000 clones, approximately 89% recorded once. Sample treatment: around 19 received Ad26.COV2.S at low or high dose, single or two shots; about 5 received placebo; per-sample allocation not given. Sampling occurred on day 63 after the first vaccine or placebo injection.

This sequence was found in a person between 18 and 60 years old who received the Ad26.COV2.S COVID-19 vaccine or a placebo. The J gene is TRBJ1-5, the V gene TRBV7-8; D uncertain. Source: peripheral blood, taken in a trial of Ad26.COV2.S vaccine versus placebo. The CDR3 coding sequence is TGTGCCAGCAGCTTATCCCTTTACCAGCCCCAGCATTTT. Translation: CASSLSLYQPQHF.